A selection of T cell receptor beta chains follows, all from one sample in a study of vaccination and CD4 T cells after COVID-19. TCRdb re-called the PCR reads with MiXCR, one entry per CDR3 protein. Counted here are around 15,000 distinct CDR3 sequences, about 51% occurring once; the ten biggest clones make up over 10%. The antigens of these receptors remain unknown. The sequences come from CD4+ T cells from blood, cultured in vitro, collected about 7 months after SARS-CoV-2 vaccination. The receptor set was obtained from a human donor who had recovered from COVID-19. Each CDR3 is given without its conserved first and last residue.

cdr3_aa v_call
ASSITGSANTGELF TRBV7-3
ASSTLGHRESGPIGDTQY TRBV21-1
ASSAGVGDNSPLH TRBV5-1
ASVMTGTPIVQEQY TRBV10-1
ASSHASGGGANVLT TRBV4-3
ASSLGLFPNTEAF TRBV7-6
ATSARDRNNEQF TRBV24-1
ASSQAGQEKNYGYT TRBV4-2
ASSYIAGALEQY TRBV6-2/TRBV6-3
ASSEGWQGGRGAF TRBV6-1
ASSMGSGRGIGNT TRBV19
ACQQGSGAYGYT TRBV30
SASSFASGSNEQF TRBV20-1
ASSLAGGGVIAQY TRBV7-9
ASRINGGGGYGYT TRBV28
ASSSDLNTEAF TRBV5-4
ASSGTGNQPQH TRBV25-1
ASSQRRDSEETQY TRBV2
SAIPGPSYEQY TRBV20-1
ASSPPPSGGTQLKETQY TRBV7-6
SARWAGRAGHTGELF TRBV20-1
ASTDRDNQSQH TRBV2
ASSMRGQTDTQY TRBV19
ASSSLSGRQETQY TRBV11-2
ASSYRQAPGTGELF TRBV7-9
ASSRIRASTDTQY TRBV7-9
ASSLIVAGEGETQY TRBV5-4
ASTTSGDTGELF TRBV6-1
SAREAGDLQDSPLH TRBV20-1
SAQGRPLTDTQY TRBV20-1
ASMGAGTDTQY TRBV2
ASSIGQGAQNNEQF TRBV5-4
SATGQARGAF TRBV20-1
ATSVNAQETQY TRBV24-1
SAPGTFSYNEQF TRBV20-1
ASRNGGLSSPLH TRBV2
ASSNHPGDGSYEQY TRBV27
ASTARPALGQETQY TRBV19
ATSRSFDGNEQF TRBV15
ASSRHGAMVVF TRBV6-1
ASSSSGSGGNQPQH TRBV7-9
ASSQGQPTDTQY TRBV7-2
ASSVGGGNNSPLH TRBV2
ASSLGGQTYEQY TRBV28
ASSLLVGAGELF TRBV7-8
ASSGGGNQPQH TRBV2
ASSPLGGAYNEQF TRBV7-3
ASSLTSGSDEQF TRBV7-2
AISAEGPRGGSSYNEQF TRBV10-3
ASSLGGASYNEQF TRBV7-2
SARDPRTGPHGYT TRBV20-1
ASSLRLAGVNTGELF TRBV7-7
ASSRESTQY TRBV7-9
ASSLNRGQETQY TRBV7-7
SATSGGDYGYT TRBV20-1
ASSLRTQETQY TRBV27
ASSPTYGNNEQF TRBV7-8
ASSLGQAADTQY TRBV7-9
ASSRRTSVGNEQF TRBV7-2
ANLVARSSNQPQH TRBV24-1